This TCR beta chain was retrieved from a study of cytomegalovirus exposure and HLA in healthy donors. Germline CDR1 and CDR2: SGHAT and FQNNGV. The CDR3 length is 14 residues. Trimming took 5 bases from V and 4 from J, leaving 9 bases between them. Vbeta (60) and Jbeta (13) primers were used in the PCR. This table comes from immunoSEQ multiplex PCR, and its TCRdb copy is limited to in-frame clones, with some not included. Among 200,000 to 300,000 clones, 70% to 90% were seen once, and the ten largest hold 2% to 2.5%. In the case of this clone: Its antigen is undetermined.

Notes on the study in general: Analysis performed later showed TCR beta chains linked to HLA being more clonally expanded than equally common others. Altogether, about 160 TCR beta chains were recorded as cytomegalovirus-associated. CMV serostatus alone was available as immune exposure information.

This receptor was taken from a woman aged 40-49 years in good health and CMV-seropositive. Sequencing used PBMCs. V usage is TRBV11-2 and J usage is TRBJ1-6; a weak D match, TRBD1 (5 bases). In nucleotides, the CDR3 is TGTGCCAGCAGCCAAGGGGTTTATAATTCACCCCTCCACTTT. The encoded protein is CASSQGVYNSPLHF.